This entry concerns a single T cell receptor (beta chain). Its target antigen remains unknown. Per-nucleotide qualities are absent, and no much larger clonotype sits a single base away. This entry belongs to a study of control samples from healthy donors and cancer patients (dated by TCRdb to between 2020 and 2021). Libraries came from the immunoSEQ multiplex PCR assay. The immuneACCESS repertoire file appears here via TCRdb, limited to in-frame rearrangements. These files lack a portion of the clones; in checked studies, under half of the deficit traces to unresolved V genes, and the cause of the others is not known. Across this sample there are 100,000 to 150,000 clones, with roughly 91% seen only once. Jointly, the top ten make up just over 7.5% of the sample. The CDR3 numbers 18 residues from cysteine through phenylalanine. Just the 54-base CDR3 DNA is kept, in frame starting at base 1. V was cut back by 1 base and J by 1 base, leaving a gap of 19 bases between them. CDR1 is given as SGHAT and CDR2 as FQNNGV, both from the germline V gene.

Specimen: PBMCs. The chain employs TRBV11-2 and TRBJ1-1; the D gene is perhaps TRBD1, from 5 matching bases. The source of this sequence is a man aged 45-65 years with head and neck cancer. The DNA is as follows: TGTGCCAGCAGCTTAGCGATTCAGGCGGACACCCCGAACACTGAAGCTTTCTTT. The encoded protein is CASSLAIQADTPNTEAFF.